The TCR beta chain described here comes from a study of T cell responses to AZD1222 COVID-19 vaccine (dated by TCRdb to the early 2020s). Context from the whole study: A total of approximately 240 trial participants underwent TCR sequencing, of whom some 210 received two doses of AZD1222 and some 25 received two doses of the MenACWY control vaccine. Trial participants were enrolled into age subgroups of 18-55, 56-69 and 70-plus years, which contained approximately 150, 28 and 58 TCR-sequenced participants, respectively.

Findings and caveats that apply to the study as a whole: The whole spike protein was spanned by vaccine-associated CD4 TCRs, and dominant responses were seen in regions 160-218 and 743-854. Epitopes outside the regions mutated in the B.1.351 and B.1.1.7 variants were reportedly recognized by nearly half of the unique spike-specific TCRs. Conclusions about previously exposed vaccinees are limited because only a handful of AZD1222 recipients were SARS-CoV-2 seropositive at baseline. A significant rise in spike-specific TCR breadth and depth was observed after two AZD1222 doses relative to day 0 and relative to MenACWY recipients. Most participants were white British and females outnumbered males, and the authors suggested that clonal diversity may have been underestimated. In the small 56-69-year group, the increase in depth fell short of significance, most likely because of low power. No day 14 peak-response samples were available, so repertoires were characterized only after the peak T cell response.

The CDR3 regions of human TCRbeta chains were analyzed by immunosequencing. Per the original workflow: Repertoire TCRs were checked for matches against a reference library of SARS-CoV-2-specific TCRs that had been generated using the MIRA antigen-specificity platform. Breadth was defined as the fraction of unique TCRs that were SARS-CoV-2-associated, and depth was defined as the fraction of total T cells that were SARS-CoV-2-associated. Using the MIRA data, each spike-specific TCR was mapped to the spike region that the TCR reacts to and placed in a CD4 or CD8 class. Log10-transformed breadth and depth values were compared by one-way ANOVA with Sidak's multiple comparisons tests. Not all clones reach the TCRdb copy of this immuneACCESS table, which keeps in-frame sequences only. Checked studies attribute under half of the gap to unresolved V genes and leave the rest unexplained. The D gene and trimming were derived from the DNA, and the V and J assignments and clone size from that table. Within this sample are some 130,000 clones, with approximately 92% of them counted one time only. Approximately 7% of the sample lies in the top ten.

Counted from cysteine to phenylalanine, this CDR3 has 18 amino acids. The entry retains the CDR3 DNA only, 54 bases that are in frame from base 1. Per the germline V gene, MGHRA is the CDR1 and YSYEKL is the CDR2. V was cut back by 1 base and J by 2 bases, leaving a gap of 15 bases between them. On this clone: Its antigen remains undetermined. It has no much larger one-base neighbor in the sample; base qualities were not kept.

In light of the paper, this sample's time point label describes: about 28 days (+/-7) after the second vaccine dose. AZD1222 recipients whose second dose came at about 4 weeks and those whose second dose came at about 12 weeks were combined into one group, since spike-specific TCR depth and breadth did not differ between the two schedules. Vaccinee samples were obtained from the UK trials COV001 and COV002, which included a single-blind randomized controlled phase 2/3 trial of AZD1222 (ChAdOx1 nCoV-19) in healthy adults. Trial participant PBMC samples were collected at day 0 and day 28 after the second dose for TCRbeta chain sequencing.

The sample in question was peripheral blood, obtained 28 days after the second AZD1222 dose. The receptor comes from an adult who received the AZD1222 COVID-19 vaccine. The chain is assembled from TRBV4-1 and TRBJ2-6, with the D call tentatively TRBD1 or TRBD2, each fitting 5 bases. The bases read TGCGCCAGCAGCCAAGGCCACCCCAGAGGGGCTGGGGCCAACGTCCTGACTTTC. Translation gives CASSQGHPRGAGANVLTF.